The 15 T cell receptor beta chains below come from one sample, sequenced in a study of T cell responses to AZD1222 COVID-19 vaccine. This table comes from immunoSEQ multiplex PCR, and its TCRdb copy is limited to in-frame clones, with some not included. Altogether around 160,000 clones are present, 94% being singletons, with the ten largest covering approximately 4.6%. Sequencing was performed on peripheral blood, taken 28 days after the second AZD1222 dose. The receptor set was obtained from an adult who received the AZD1222 COVID-19 vaccine.

The rearrangement joins TRBV2 to TRBJ1-2; D remains unclear. Looked up from germline, CDR1 is SNHLY and CDR2 is FYNNEI. The CDR3 loop spans 10 amino acids. V shed 10 bases and J shed 4 bases, with 7 bases lying between them. The CDR3 is CATGVYGYTF. In nucleotides, the CDR3 is TGTGCCACCGGGGTCTATGGCTACACCTTC.

The CDR3 protein is CASQEQGASAGYGYTF. CDR3 DNA: TGTGCCTCCCAGGAACAGGGGGCATCCGCCGGCTATGGCTACACCTTC. The chain carries TRBV10-3 and TRBJ1-2; 9 nucleotides match TRBD1. V shed 11 bases, J shed 4 bases, and the junction held 17 bases outside the gene matches. The V gene's germline CDR1 is ENHRY and CDR2 SYGVKD. The CDR3 is 16 residues long.

The chain couples TRBV5-3 to TRBJ2-4; 7 nucleotides align to TRBD2. TRBV5-3 is identified as an open reading frame with a role that is uncertain. V lost 4 bases to trimming and J lost 6 bases; unmatched junction nucleotides: 13. The CDR3 has 16 amino acids. DNA of the CDR3: TGTGCCAGAAGCCGCGGGGCGGGAGTTTATGGAAACATTCAGTACTTC. It is translated as CARSRGAGVYGNIQYF.

V and J are TRBV27 and TRBJ1-1, with TRBD1 identical over 8 bases. From germline, CDR1 is MNHEY and CDR2 SMNVEV (reference sequence). There are 13 residues in the CDR3. Losses at the gene ends were 6 bases for V and 5 bases for J; bases not matched to a gene: 5. CDR3 amino acids: CASRQGVGTEAFF. In DNA form, the CDR3 reads TGTGCCAGCAGACAGGGGGTAGGGACTGAAGCTTTCTTT.

Comment on this clone: The DNA is omitted, as the CDR3 cannot be located on it reliably, and the CDR3 follows TCRdb's listing. The V and J genes are TRBV2 and TRBJ2-2; TRBD1 reflects the table's D call only, with no check against the DNA. A total of 15 residues make up the CDR3, ends included. Germline loops: CDR1 SNHLY, CDR2 FYNNEI. The CDR3: CASILDNLNTGELFF.

This chain uses TRBV2 with TRBJ2-7; the D is unclear. The ends were cut back, 1 base at V and 7 bases at J, with 17 bases in the middle. Germline assignment: CDR1 SNHLY and CDR2 FYNNEI. The CDR3 is made up of 15 amino acids. The CDR3 DNA reads as TGTGCCAGCAGTGAAGACCCCAGGCCTTTTCTAGAGCAGTACTTC. The encoded protein is CASSEDPRPFLEQYF.

V usage is TRBV19 and J usage is TRBJ1-1; the D gene is possibly TRBD1 (6 bases). The CDR3 is 13 residues long. Looked up from germline, CDR1 is LNHDA and CDR2 is SQIVND (reference sequence). V was pared by 7 bases and J by 1 base, with 10 bases between. The CDR3 DNA reads TGTGCCAGTACTTTACAGGGGAACACTGAAGCTTTCTTT. Protein product: CASTLQGNTEAFF.

The genes are TRBV4-1 and TRBJ2-7; D is unclear. V gave up 4 bases and J gave up 0 bases, with 10 bases separating them. The CDR3 loop spans 14 amino acids. Looked up from germline, CDR1 is MGHRA and CDR2 is YSYEKL. CDR3 bases: TGCGCCAGCAGCCCCACGATAATCTCCTACGAGCAGTACTTC. The encoded protein is CASSPTIISYEQYF.

V gene TRBV6-2 or TRBV6-3 combines with J gene TRBJ2-6, with D possibly being TRBD1 or TRBD2 (5 bases each). Germline CDR1 is MNHEY and CDR2 is SVGEGT. The V end was cut by 1 base, the J end by 1 base, with 14 bases between. This CDR3 has 18 amino acids. The CDR3 loop reads CASSYLRGVASGANVLTF. CDR3 DNA: TGTGCCAGCAGTTACTTGAGGGGCGTTGCTTCTGGGGCCAACGTCCTGACTTTC.

This sequence joins TRBV12-3 or TRBV12-4 and TRBJ1-5, with no clear D. The CDR3 spans 13 residues. The ends were cut back, 0 bases at V and 7 bases at J, with 7 bases in the middle. For the CDR3, the DNA is TGTGCCAGCAGTTTAGCGAGTGGGCAGCCCCAGCATTTT. It encodes CASSLASGQPQHF.

The chain couples TRBV12-1 to TRBJ1-3; the table's D call, TRBD1, was not checked against the DNA. TRBV12-1 is a listed pseudogene. The CDR3 loop spans 16 amino acids. The CDR3 nucleotides read TGTGCCAGCAGCTTTAGGCGGGACAGCTCTGGAAACACCATATATTTT. It specifies CASSFRRDSSGNTIYF.

This chain links TRBV6-5 with TRBJ1-1; D may be TRBD1 (5 bases). Trimming cost V 0 bases and J 0 bases, with 11 bases left between them. Germline V gene lookup returns CDR1 MNHEY and CDR2 SVGAGI. This CDR3 spans 16 amino acids. The CDR3 DNA reads TGTGCCAGCAGTTACTCTGGGGGACGGGTGAACACTGAAGCTTTCTTT. Amino acid sequence: CASSYSGGRVNTEAFF.

This clone came up once. The rearrangement joins TRBV5-1 to TRBJ1-2; D is possibly TRBD1 (6 bases). Germline CDR1 reads SGHRS; CDR2 reads YFSETQ. The ends were cut back, 7 bases at V and 6 bases at J, with 16 bases in the middle. The CDR3 contains 13 residues. CDR3 amino acids: CASGGPSEDGYTF. In DNA, the CDR3 is TGCGCCAGCGGGGGGCCGTCCGAAGATGGCTACACCTTC.

The J gene is TRBJ1-2, the V gene TRBV28, with 9 bases identical to TRBD1. This CDR3 has 15 amino acids. Germline CDR1 is MDHEN and CDR2 is SYDVKM. After removal of 6 bases from V and 4 bases from J, the junction contained 9 bases not matched to a gene. CDR3 DNA: TGTGCCAGCAGAACTACCGGGACAGGGCTCTATGGCTACACCTTC. Protein sequence: CASRTTGTGLYGYTF.

The J gene is TRBJ2-5, the V gene TRBV5-1; 8 bases line up with TRBD2. The CDR3 spans 15 residues. V shed 6 bases, J shed 4 bases, and the junction held 11 bases outside the gene matches. CDR1 SGHRS and CDR2 YFSETQ come from the germline V gene. This CDR3 is CASTSFPGGLETQYF. In DNA form, the CDR3 reads TGCGCCAGCACCTCTTTCCCGGGAGGGTTAGAGACCCAGTACTTC.